What follows are 24 T cell receptor beta chains derived from one specimen sequenced in a study of Tregs in tolerant kidney transplant recipients. Only in-frame clones appear in the TCRdb table, and some are missing; sequencing was by immunoSEQ multiplex PCR. In the table there are about 50,000 clones, roughly 90% of which are singletons. Related graft donors supplied nonmyeloablative bone marrow transplants, and mixed chimerism was transient. Sample: CD8+ T cells from blood (PBMCs), taken 12 months after the transplant. These receptors were collected from a human patient who received a combined kidney and bone marrow transplant. Part of the T cell pool may stem from the graft donor.

J is TRBJ2-3 and V is TRBV5-1; 10 nucleotides line up with TRBD1. The germline V gene has CDR1 SGHRS and CDR2 YFSETQ. The V segment lost 3 bases and the J segment 3 bases; nucleotides outside the gene matches: 25. This CDR3 has 22 residues. CDR3 amino acids: CASSSYKLGGRGQGFPTDTQYF. The CDR3 DNA sequence: TGCGCCAGCAGCTCCTACAAACTTGGGGGTAGGGGACAGGGGTTCCCGACAGATACGCAGTATTTT.

The V gene is TRBV18, the J gene TRBJ1-4; 8 bases match TRBD1. The germline V gene encodes CDR1 KGHSH and CDR2 LQKENI. This CDR3 is 16 amino acids long. V lost 1 base and J lost 2; bases outside the gene matches: 3. The DNA of the CDR3 is TGTGCCAGCTCACCACTCGGGGACAGGACTAATGAAAAACTGTTTTTT. Translating it yields CASSPLGDRTNEKLFF.

This clone was seen a handful of times. Other DNA sequences in the same sample also yield this CDR3. V gene TRBV9 combines with J gene TRBJ2-3, with TRBD2 as a possible D gene (6 bases). Germline CDR1 and CDR2: SGDLS and YYNGEE. Trimming took off 3 bases at V and 0 bases at J, with 11 bases between the two ends. There are 15 residues in the CDR3. CDR3 sequence: CASSALASSTDTQYF. For the CDR3, the DNA is TGTGCCAGCAGCGCTCTAGCGTCTAGCACAGATACGCAGTATTTT.

This rearrangement joins TRBV19 to TRBJ2-1; TRBD2 agrees at 7 bases. The germline V gene encodes CDR1 LNHDA and CDR2 SQIVND (reference sequence). The CDR3 has 14 residues. The junction had 8 bases not matched to a gene; V was cut back by 7 bases and J by 5 bases. The CDR3 spells CASKPGRGNNEQFF. CDR3 DNA: TGTGCCAGTAAACCGGGGAGGGGTAACAATGAGCAGTTCTTC.

The rearrangement joins TRBV28 to TRBJ1-2; weak D call: TRBD1 (5 bases). The ends were cut back, 5 bases at V and 5 bases at J, with 18 bases in the middle. There are 15 residues in the CDR3. The germline V gene has CDR1 MDHEN and CDR2 SYDVKM. CDR3 DNA: TGTGCCAGCAGTACGACAGTACAGGCGGTTTATGGCTACACCTTC. Translation gives CASSTTVQAVYGYTF.

The chain employs TRBV5-1 and TRBJ2-7, with 12 nucleotides matching TRBD2. V lost 1 base and J lost 4; bases outside the gene matches: 3. CDR1 is SGHRS and CDR2 is YFSETQ in the germline V gene. The CDR3 loop spans 15 amino acids. The CDR3 DNA reads as TGCGCCAGCAGCTTGAGACTAGCGGGAGTTTACGAGCAGTACTTC. Residues: CASSLRLAGVYEQYF.

This clone showed up just once. CDR3 nucleotides: TGTGCCAGCAGCGCGACAGGGCGTTTGGAAAAACTGTTTTTT. It specifies CASSATGRLEKLFF. The chain carries TRBV13 and TRBJ1-4, with 7 bases matching TRBD1. CDR3 size: 14 residues. Per germline, CDR1 PRHDT and CDR2 FYEKMQ (reference sequence). The J segment lost 8 bases and the V segment lost 5 bases, leaving 8 bases of the junction unmatched.

This chain joins TRBV7-2 and TRBJ2-1, with 7 bases lining up with TRBD2. Germline CDR1 SGHTA, CDR2 FQGNSA. V shed 5 bases and J 5 bases; nucleotides not matched to a gene: 3. The CDR3 runs to 13 residues. CDR3 coding DNA: TGTGCCAGCAGCACGGGACTAAACAATGAGCAGTTCTTC. Its translation: CASSTGLNNEQFF.

The gene calls are TRBV5-8 and TRBJ2-1; 10 bases align to TRBD2. Germline CDR1 is SGHTS and CDR2 is YDEGEE. CDR3 size: 17 residues. The J segment lost 4 bases and the V segment lost 4 bases, leaving 11 bases of the junction unmatched. CDR3 in amino acids: CASSPSKGSGGYNEQFF. In DNA form, the CDR3 reads TGTGCCAGCAGCCCCAGTAAGGGTAGCGGGGGGTACAATGAGCAGTTCTTC.

This clone was found a few times. The chain is built from TRBV4-2 and TRBJ2-1; 8 nucleotides align to TRBD2. The germline V gene encodes CDR1 LGHNA and CDR2 YNFKEQ. V lost 7 bases, J lost 7 bases, and 9 bases stayed unmatched. The CDR3 sequence is 14 residues long. CDR3 amino acids: CASTGGAGGNEQFF. The CDR3 nucleotides read TGTGCCAGCACGGGGGGGGCGGGGGGTAATGAGCAGTTCTTC.

This chain joins TRBV7-9 and TRBJ2-7; the D is unclear. The CDR3 is 16 residues long. Trimming cost V 2 bases and J 3 bases, with 17 bases left between them. Germline values: CDR1 SEHNR, CDR2 FQNEAQ (reference sequence). The CDR3 nucleotides read TGTGCCAGCAGCTTATTGGCCCGGAGCCCCGGCTACGAGCAGTACTTC. This codes for CASSLLARSPGYEQYF.

The chain is built from TRBV7-9 and TRBJ2-7, with TRBD2 matching 7 bases. There are 13 residues in the CDR3. Germline CDR1 and CDR2: SEHNR and FQNEAQ (reference sequence). With 1 base clipped from V and 12 bases from J, the junction kept 9 bases outside the gene matches. CDR3 bases: TGTGCCAGCAGCTTAGATACTTCGGGGAGGGCGTACTTC. Protein product: CASSLDTSGRAYF.

The V and J genes are TRBV9 and TRBJ2-6, with 9 bases aligning to TRBD1. The germline CDR1 and CDR2 sequences are SGDLS and YYNGEE. The CDR3 runs 17 residues. J gave up 1 base and V 0 bases, and 2 bases lay outside the gene matches. As DNA, the CDR3 is TGTGCCAGCAGCGTAGGGACAGGGGTTTCTGGGGCCAACGTCCTGACTTTC. It translates to CASSVGTGVSGANVLTF. Full variable domain (remainder filled in from reference TRBV9 and TRBJ2-6): DSGVTQTPKHLITATGQRVTLRCSPRSGDLSVYWYQQSLDQGLQFLIQYYNGEERAKGNILERFSAQQFPDLHSELNLSSLELGDSALYFCASSVGTGVSGANVLTFGAGSRLTVL.

V and J are TRBV4-1 and TRBJ2-7, with TRBD2 matching over 10 bases. V lost 3 bases and J lost 5; bases outside the gene matches: 10. The CDR3 is made up of 16 amino acids. Germline CDR1 MGHRA, CDR2 YSYEKL. The DNA for the CDR3 is TGCGCCAGCAGCCATGCTTCCGGGACTAGCGTCCACGAGCAGTACTTC. This encodes CASSHASGTSVHEQYF.

The rearrangement links TRBV28 to TRBJ2-3; TRBD2 is a possible D gene (6 bases). The V end lost 5 bases, the J end lost 1 base, and 16 bases lay between the germline ends. Germline loops: CDR1 MDHEN, CDR2 SYDVKM. There are 16 residues in the CDR3. The CDR3, as DNA: TGTGCCAGCAGTATGAGGGCGGGGTCTGGCACAGATACGCAGTATTTT. The encoded protein is CASSMRAGSGTDTQYF.

The sample holds one count of this clone. The chain has TRBV5-6 and TRBJ1-2, with 11 bases matching TRBD1. In germline, CDR1 is SGHDT, CDR2 YYEEEE. This CDR3 region has 17 residues. With V trimmed by 5 bases and J by 3 bases, 12 bases remained unmatched. CDR3 sequence: CASSPRPGQGAHYGYTF. The CDR3 DNA is TGTGCCAGCAGTCCCAGGCCCGGACAGGGGGCCCACTATGGCTACACCTTC.

This chain uses TRBV28 with TRBJ2-3, with a tentative D call TRBD2 (7 bases). The CDR3 runs to 14 residues. Germline CDR1 MDHEN, CDR2 SYDVKM. The V end was cut by 6 bases, the J end by 10 bases, with 20 bases between. For the CDR3, the DNA is TGTGCCAGCAGGAGGGGGGGCCTACGGGGTTCGCAGTATTTT. Translated: CASRRGGLRGSQYF.

The chain joins TRBV30 to TRBJ2-1; TRBD1 agrees at 7 bases. Trimming cost V 4 bases and J 0 bases; bases outside gene matches: 6. This CDR3 spans 15 amino acids. Germline assignment: CDR1 GTSNPN and CDR2 SVGIG (reference sequence). Here the CDR3 DNA reads TGTGCCTGGATACAGGGGTTTACCTCCTACAATGAGCAGTTCTTC. Its protein product is CAWIQGFTSYNEQFF.

This chain joins TRBV7-6 and TRBJ2-7; no reliable D call. The CDR3 is 14 residues long. Trimming shortened V by 3 bases and J by 1 base, and 10 bases separated the two germline ends. Germline values: CDR1 SGHVS, CDR2 FNYEAQ. The CDR3 sequence is CASSLSARSYEQYF. DNA for the CDR3: TGTGCCAGCAGCTTGTCCGCCAGGTCCTACGAGCAGTACTTC.

The chain couples TRBV2 to TRBJ2-1, with TRBD2 matching 8 bases. CDR1 and CDR2 (germline): SNHLY, FYNNEI. This CDR3 region has 16 residues. Losses at the gene ends were 1 base for V and 2 bases for J; bases not matched to a gene: 4. In nucleotides, the CDR3 is TGTGCCAGCAGTGAAGTCCTAGCGGGCGCCTACAATGAGCAGTTCTTC. Translation gives CASSEVLAGAYNEQFF.

This clone was seen only once. The V and J genes are TRBV9 and TRBJ2-2; D perhaps matches TRBD2 (6 bases). The CDR3 runs to 14 residues. Germline-derived CDR1 and CDR2 are SGDLS and YYNGEE. Deletions cut 7 bases from V and 6 bases from J, with 16 bases between. CDR3 sequence reads: CASSQAGTPGELFF. The DNA for the CDR3 is TGTGCCAGCTCACAGGCGGGGACGCCCGGGGAGCTGTTTTTT.

This clone was detected a few times. The gene calls are TRBV2 and TRBJ1-4; TRBD1 matches 8 bases. J gave up 5 bases and V 9 bases, and 8 bases lay outside the gene matches. CDR1 and CDR2 (germline): SNHLY, FYNNEI. The CDR3 totals 14 residues. For the CDR3, the DNA is TGTGCCAGTGACCCGGGACAGGACAATGAAAAACTGTTTTTT. Its translation is CASDPGQDNEKLFF.

This clone was found once. The chain couples TRBV30 to TRBJ2-1; 11 positions match TRBD2. V lost 5 bases, J lost 10 bases, and 13 bases stayed unmatched. CDR1 is GTSNPN, CDR2 SVGIG, per germline (reference sequence). This CDR3 region has 15 residues. CDR3 sequence (DNA): TGTGCCTGGGAACCAATACTAGCGGGGGAACGAGAGCAGTTCTTC. As protein: CAWEPILAGEREQFF.

The rearrangement links TRBV4-3 to TRBJ1-4, with TRBD1 as a possible D gene (5 bases). CDR1 LGHNA and CDR2 YSLEER come from the germline V gene. The length of the CDR3 is 16 residues. The V end lost 4 bases, the J end lost 7 bases, and 19 bases lay between the germline ends. The CDR3: CASSPITGGDFEKLFF. The CDR3 region has the DNA TGCGCCAGCAGCCCAATAACCGGGGGTGATTTTGAAAAACTGTTTTTT.